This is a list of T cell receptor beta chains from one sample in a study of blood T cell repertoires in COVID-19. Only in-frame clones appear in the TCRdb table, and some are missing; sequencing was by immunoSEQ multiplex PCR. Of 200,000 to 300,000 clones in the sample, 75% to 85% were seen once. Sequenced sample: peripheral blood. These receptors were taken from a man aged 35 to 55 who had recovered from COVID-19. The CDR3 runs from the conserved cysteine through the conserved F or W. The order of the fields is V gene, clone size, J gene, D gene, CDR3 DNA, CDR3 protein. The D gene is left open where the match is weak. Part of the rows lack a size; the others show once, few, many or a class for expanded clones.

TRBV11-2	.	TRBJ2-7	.	TGTGCCAGCAGCGGGGGTATGGAGGGGATTTGGACCTACGAGCAGTACTTC	CASSGGMEGIWTYEQYF
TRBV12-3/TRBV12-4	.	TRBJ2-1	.	TGTGCCAGCAGCCCCGGAGGGAGCAATGAGCAGTTCTTC	CASSPGGSNEQFF
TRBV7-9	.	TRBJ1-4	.	TGTGCCAGCAGCTCGAAGGCCCGGGAGCCAGAAAAACTGTTTTTT	CASSSKAREPEKLFF
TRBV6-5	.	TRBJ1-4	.	TGTGCCAGCACCCCGACAGATATAGATGAAAAACTGTTTTTT	CASTPTDIDEKLFF
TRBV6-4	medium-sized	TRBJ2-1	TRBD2	TGTGCCAGCAGTGACTCAATGGGACTAGACTACAATGAGCAGTTCTTC	CASSDSMGLDYNEQFF
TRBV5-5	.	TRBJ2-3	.	TGTGCCAGCAGCTATCGTGCAGGGGTGGGCACAGATACGCAGTATTTT	CASSYRAGVGTDTQYF
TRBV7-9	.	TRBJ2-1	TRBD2	TGTGCCAGCAGCCGTCCTAGCGGGAGTTCCAATGAGCAGTTCTTC	CASSRPSGSSNEQFF
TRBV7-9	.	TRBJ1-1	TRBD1	TGTGCCAGCAGCCCCACAGGGGATCGCACTGAAGCTTTCTTT	CASSPTGDRTEAFF
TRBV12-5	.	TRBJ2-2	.	TGTGCTAGTGGTTCGCCCGGGGGATTTAACACCGGGGAGCTGTTTTTT	CASGSPGGFNTGELFF
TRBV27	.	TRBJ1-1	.	TGTGCCAGCAGTCGACTGGGGCAGTTAAACACTGAAGCTTTCTTT	CASSRLGQLNTEAFF
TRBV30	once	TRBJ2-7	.	TGTGCCTGGAGTGGGCCCCGGGACACTGACTTCTACGAGCAGTACTTC	CAWSGPRDTDFYEQYF
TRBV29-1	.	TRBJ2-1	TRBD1	TGCAGCGTCTCCGGGACAGGGGCTCCCAATGAGCAGTTCTTC	CSVSGTGAPNEQFF
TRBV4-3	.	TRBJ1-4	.	TGCGCCAGCAGCCCATCTCGACCGACATCGATAAAAGAAAAACTGTTTTTT	CASSPSRPTSIKEKLFF
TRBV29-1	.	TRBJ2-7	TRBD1	TGCAGCGTTCCAGGACAGGGCACCTACGAGCAGTACTTC	CSVPGQGTYEQYF
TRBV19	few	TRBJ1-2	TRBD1	TGTGCCAGTAGCCACGCGGGCAGGGGGAACTATGGCTACACCTTC	CASSHAGRGNYGYTF
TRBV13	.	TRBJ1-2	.	TGTGCCAGCAGCTTGATCGGGGTCGGTGGCTACACCTTC	CASSLIGVGGYTF
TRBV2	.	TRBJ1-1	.	TGTGCCAGCAGCCTCCGGGGAAGCACTGAAGCTTTCTTT	CASSLRGSTEAFF
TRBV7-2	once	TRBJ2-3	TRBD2	TGTGCCAGCAGCTTATATCGGGGGGAGGTCACAGATACGCAGTATTTT	CASSLYRGEVTDTQYF
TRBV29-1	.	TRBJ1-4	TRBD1	TGCAGCGTTGGCCGGACAGGAACGAACGAAAAACTGTTTTTT	CSVGRTGTNEKLFF
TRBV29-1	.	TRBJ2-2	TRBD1	TGCAGCGTTTTAGGGGACAGGGACACCGGGGAGCTGTTTTTT	CSVLGDRDTGELFF
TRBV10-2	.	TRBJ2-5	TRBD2	TGCGCCAGCAGTGGGAATGTTTACGGCGGGGGGGCAGGAGAGACCCAGTACTTC	CASSGNVYGGGAGETQYF
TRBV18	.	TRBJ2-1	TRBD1	TGTGCCAGCTCATTAGGGACAGGGGGTCGAAATGAGCAGTTCTTC	CASSLGTGGRNEQFF
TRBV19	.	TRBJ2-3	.	TGTGCCAGTAGTACTCAAATTCGGGATACGCAGTATTTT	CASSTQIRDTQYF
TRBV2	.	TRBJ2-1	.	TGTGCCAGCAGTGAATACCTGAAGGGGGATGAGCAGTTCTTC	CASSEYLKGDEQFF
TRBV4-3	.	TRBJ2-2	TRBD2	TGCGCCAGCAGCCACGGGACTAGTATCGCCGGGGAGCTGTTTTTT	CASSHGTSIAGELFF
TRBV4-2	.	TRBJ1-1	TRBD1	TGTGCCAGCAGCCAAGACAGGGGGAGAGGGGTCACTGAAGCTTTCTTT	CASSQDRGRGVTEAFF
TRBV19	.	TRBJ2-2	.	TGTGCCACCACAAGGGACTGGAGCGACACCGGGGAGCTGTTTTTT	CATTRDWSDTGELFF
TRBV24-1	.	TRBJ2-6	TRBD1	TGTGCCACCAGTGATTTGCCCAGGGGGCTGGGGTCTGGGGCCAACGTCCTGACTTTC	CATSDLPRGLGSGANVLTF
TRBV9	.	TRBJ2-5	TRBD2	TGTGCCAGCAGCGTCGACACCTCGGGGGGAGAGACCCAGTACTTC	CASSVDTSGGETQYF
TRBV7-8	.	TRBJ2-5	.	TGTGCCAGCAGCTCCACGACTAGGTACCTTACCACGGCCCAGTACTTC	CASSSTTRYLTTAQYF
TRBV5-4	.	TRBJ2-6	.	TGTGCCAGCAGCTTGCTAAGCTCTGGGGCCAACGTCCTGACTTTC	CASSLLSSGANVLTF
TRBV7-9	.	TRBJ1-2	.	TGTGCCAGCAGGTCTTCTGGAGCGGCTAACTATGGCTACACCTTC	CASRSSGAANYGYTF
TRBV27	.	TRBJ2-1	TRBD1	TGTGCCAGCAGCCGGACAGGGTACAATGAGCAGTTCTTC	CASSRTGYNEQFF
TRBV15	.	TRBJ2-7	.	TGTGCCACCAGGGTAGGGACAATAGCCCCGCAGTACTTC	CATRVGTIAPQYF
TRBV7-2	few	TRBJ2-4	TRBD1	TGTGCCAGCAGCTCCCGGGACAGGGGGCTTCTAGCCAAAAACATTCAGTACTTC	CASSSRDRGLLAKNIQYF
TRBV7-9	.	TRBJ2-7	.	TGTGCCAGCAGTCCGACTCAGGGACTTATCTACGAGCAGTACTTC	CASSPTQGLIYEQYF
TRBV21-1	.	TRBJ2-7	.	TGTGCCAGCAGCAGTGGACAGGGCGGCCTCTACGAGCAGTACTTC	CASSSGQGGLYEQYF
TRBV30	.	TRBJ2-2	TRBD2	TGTGCCTGCCAGCGGGAGAGAGGCGGGGAGCTGTTTTTT	CACQRERGGELFF
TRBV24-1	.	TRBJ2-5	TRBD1	TGTGCCACCAGTGATCCGGGACAGGGTGGCGAGACCCAGTACTTC	CATSDPGQGGETQYF
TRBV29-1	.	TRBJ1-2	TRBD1	TGCAGCGGTGGGACAGAGCCTACTGGCTACACCTTC	CSGGTEPTGYTF
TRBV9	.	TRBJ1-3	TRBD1	TGTGCCAGCAGCGGGCGGACAGGGTACTCTGGAAACACCATATATTTT	CASSGRTGYSGNTIYF
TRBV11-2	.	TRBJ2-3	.	TGTGCCAGCAGCTTTAGAGGAGATACGCAGTATTTT	CASSFRGDTQYF
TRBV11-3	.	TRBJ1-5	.	TGTGCCAGCAGCTTAGTCCTCAGTCACCCGCAGCCCCAGCATTTT	CASSLVLSHPQPQHF
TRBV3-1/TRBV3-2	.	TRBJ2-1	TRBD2	TGTGCCAGCAAAATTCAGCGGGGGGGGAATGAGCAGTTCTTC	CASKIQRGGNEQFF
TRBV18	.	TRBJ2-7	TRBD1	TGTGCCAGCTCACCGGGACAGGGGTTCCACGAGCAGTACTTC	CASSPGQGFHEQYF
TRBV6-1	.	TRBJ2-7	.	TGTGCCAGCAGTGAACTAGCCTACTCCTACGAGCAGTACTTC	CASSELAYSYEQYF
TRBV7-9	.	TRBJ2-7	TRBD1	TGTGCCAGCAGCCCTGGACAGGGGAGGTCCTACGAGCAGTACTTC	CASSPGQGRSYEQYF
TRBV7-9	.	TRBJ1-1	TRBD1	TGTGCCAGCAGCAGCGACCAGGGGGCAGGGACTGAAGCTTTCTTT	CASSSDQGAGTEAFF
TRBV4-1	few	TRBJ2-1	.	TGCGCCAGCAGCCCGGGACATAACTCCTACAATGAGCAGTTCTTC	CASSPGHNSYNEQFF
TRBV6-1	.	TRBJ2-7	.	TGTGCCAGCAGTGAAGTTACAGGAAACGAGCAGTACTTC	CASSEVTGNEQYF